This TCR beta chain derives from a study of beta chain features in type 1 diabetes. Overall study findings and caveats: Cells with high TCR expression could be over-represented when cDNA is sequenced.

Reverse transcription of all isolated RNA meant that expressed TCRB transcripts were sequenced. Libraries were prepared by immunoSEQ multiplex PCR; TCRdb keeps only in-frame clonotypes and omits some of them. Here the sample spans hundreds of thousands of clones, 15% to 20% being singletons. The germline V and J ends were trimmed by 8 bases and 3 bases, with 13 bases remaining between them. CDR3 length: 14 residues. CDR1 is MNHNS and CDR2 is SASEGT in the germline V gene. Cell sorting via CD45RO/CCR7/CD25/CD127/CD95/CD27 was performed to obtain CD4+ naive, central memory, regulatory and stem cell-like memory cells. Populations obtained by sorting all exceeded 95% purity. In its sample, this clone was seen a few times. Its antigen is not known.

V usage is TRBV6-1 and J usage is TRBJ2-2; D ambiguous. The sample was naive CD4+ T cells from blood. The TCR originated in a young woman in good health. This chain's CDR3 is CASGSGLDTGELFF. In DNA form, the CDR3 reads TGTGCCAGCGGCTCCGGTCTAGACACCGGGGAGCTGTTTTTT.